The 8 T cell receptor beta chains given below trace back to one sample, sequenced in a study of monozygotic twins with inflammatory bowel disease. TCRdb reanalyzed the 5' RACE reads and collapses them to one entry per CDR3 protein, without DNA. The repertoire shows around 140,000 distinct CDR3 sequences; the top ten hold about 1.2%. Material for sequencing was blood. These receptors came from a human donor with ulcerative colitis or Crohn's disease, or a healthy co-twin of an affected twin (not recorded which).

This chain's CDR3 is CASSSTSGSYETQYF. This chain uses TRBV5-1 with TRBJ2-5; absent DNA, TCRdb's TRBD2 call cannot be checked. The germline CDR1 and CDR2 sequences are SGHRS and YFSETQ. CDR3 length: 15 residues.

The chain carries TRBV20-1 and TRBJ1-2; absent DNA, TCRdb's TRBD1 call cannot be checked. CDR3 length: 17 amino acids. The V gene's germline CDR1 is DFQATT and CDR2 SNEGSKA (reference sequence). CDR3 amino acids: CSVNERQGAFELRGYTF.

The chain joins TRBV27 to TRBJ2-3; the D call of TRBD1 rests on TCRdb alone, since no DNA is present to check it. This CDR3 contains 16 residues. Germline V gene data show CDR1 as MNHEY and CDR2 as SMNVEV (reference sequence). CDR3: CASSLIGGGSTDTQYF.

This chain joins TRBV5-1 and TRBJ2-2; as DNA is missing, the TRBD2 call by TCRdb cannot be tested. CDR1 is SGHRS and CDR2 is YFSETQ in the germline V gene. The CDR3 sequence is 16 residues long. CDR3 sequence reads: CASSLAGRSDTGELFF.

The J gene is TRBJ2-4, the V gene TRBV12-3 or TRBV12-4; no DNA is available, so the TRBD2 call from TCRdb remains unchecked. The CDR3 runs to 15 residues. CDR3 amino acids: CASSGTSGDKNIQYF.

V is TRBV24-1 and J is TRBJ1-5. CDR1 and CDR2 (germline): KGHDR, SFDVKD. The CDR3 sequence is 15 residues long. CDR3: CATPFLGYSNQPQHF.

The chain has TRBV6-1 and TRBJ2-1; the TCRdb D gene call, TRBD2, has no DNA to confirm it. Germline V gives CDR1 MNHNS, CDR2 SASEGT. This CDR3 is 15 amino acids long. The CDR3 reads CASSGLAGVSNEQFF.

The gene calls are TRBV19 and TRBJ2-6; the TCRdb D gene call, TRBD1, has no DNA to confirm it. CDR1 and CDR2 from the germline V gene are LNHDA and SQIVND (reference sequence). The CDR3 loop spans 14 amino acids. The CDR3 here is CASSTSRSANVLTF.